The 18 T cell receptor beta chains below all came from one sample that was sequenced in a study of T cells in Graves' hyperthyroidism and ophthalmopathy. From RNA transcripts, TCR beta CDR3 regions were amplified. With the HTBI primer set, the TCR CDR3 went through a first round of RT-PCR. TCRdb re-derived calls from the multiplex PCR reads in MiXCR, one entry per CDR3 protein. The sample has approximately 510,000 distinct CDR3 sequences, 46% seen once. Sequencing input: peripheral blood or thyroid tissue (not recorded which). The receptors come from an adult woman with Graves' disease, either hyperthyroidism or ophthalmopathy (not recorded which).

This clonotype came up a few times. The chain has TRBV7-3 and TRBJ1-1; D gene ambiguous. Germline-derived CDR1 and CDR2 are SGHTA and FQGTGA. The CDR3 totals 13 residues. V dropped 5 bases and J dropped 5 bases, with 12 bases sitting between them. For the CDR3, the DNA is TGTGCCAGCAGCCGACTCGGAATAACTGAAGCTTTCTTT. Translating gives CASSRLGITEAFF.

The chain couples TRBV13 to TRBJ1-1; D is uncertain. This CDR3 has 15 residues. CDR1 and CDR2 (germline): PRHDT, FYEKMQ (reference sequence). Trimming cost V 2 bases and J 0 bases, with 10 bases left between them. CDR3 sequence (DNA): TGTGCCAGCAGCTTACAGCAGGAAATGAACACTGAAGCTTTCTTT. The encoded protein is CASSLQQEMNTEAFF.

This clonotype showed up many times. The chain has TRBV29-1 and TRBJ2-5, with no clear D. CDR3 length: 12 amino acids. V dropped 7 bases and J dropped 2 bases, with 11 bases sitting between them. CDR1 and CDR2 (germline): SQVTM, ANQGSEA. CDR3 loop: CSARRAQETQYF. The CDR3 region has the DNA TGCAGCGCCCGACGGGCTCAAGAGACCCAGTACTTC.

This clonotype has just one count. The chain couples TRBV19 to TRBJ1-2; D perhaps matches TRBD1 (5 bases). Germline CDR1 is LNHDA and CDR2 is SQIVND (reference sequence). The CDR3 extends over 14 amino acids. With 5 bases removed from V and 2 bases from J, the gap between germline ends came to 12 bases. The CDR3 nucleotides are TGTGCCAGTAGTTTCTCGGGACGGAACTATGGCTACACCTTC. Translated, it gives CASSFSGRNYGYTF.

The chain couples TRBV10-3 to TRBJ1-1, with D maybe TRBD1 (6 bases). V lost 4 bases to trimming and J lost 10 bases, with 10 bases between them. Germline CDR1 ENHRY, CDR2 SYGVKD. CDR3 length equals 11 residues. Written as DNA, the CDR3 is TGTGCCATCAGTGGGGGGGCAGGAGCTTTCTTT. As protein: CAISGGAGAFF.

The genes are TRBV7-9 and TRBJ2-2, with TRBD2 identical over 8 bases. Germline CDR1 is SEHNR and CDR2 is FQNEAQ (reference sequence). The CDR3 loop spans 17 amino acids. With V trimmed by 3 bases and J by 4 bases, 10 bases remained unmatched. The CDR3 here is CASSFNPGSGGTGELFF. In nucleotides, the CDR3 is TGTGCCAGCAGCTTTAACCCGGGGAGCGGGGGCACCGGGGAGCTGTTTTTT.

This sequence joins TRBV7-9 and TRBJ1-1; 10 nucleotides line up with TRBD1. The CDR3 has 16 amino acids. V trimming: 5 bases; J trimming: 3 bases; junction bases outside the gene matches: 9. Germline V lookup: CDR1 SEHNR, CDR2 FQNEAQ (reference sequence). The CDR3 spells CASSPGDRGYHTEAFF. DNA for the CDR3: TGTGCCAGCAGCCCTGGGGACAGGGGATACCACACTGAAGCTTTCTTT.

This clonotype was recorded at least ten times. CDR3 nucleotide sequence: TGTGCCAGCAGCTTAGTTGGGGGGTTGTCTGCTGAAGCTTTCTTT. Its protein is CASSLVGGLSAEAFF. The chain employs TRBV7-2 and TRBJ1-1, with D perhaps matching TRBD1 (5 bases). Germline V gene data show CDR1 as SGHTA and CDR2 as FQGNSA. The CDR3 sequence is 15 residues long. V was shortened by 1 base and J by 6 bases, with 15 bases between the two germline ends.

The sample holds one count of this clonotype. The genes are TRBV2 and TRBJ2-4; no firm D call. The V gene's germline CDR1 is SNHLY and CDR2 FYNNEI. The CDR3 is 14 residues long. With 1 base removed from V and 16 bases from J, the gap between germline ends came to 20 bases. CDR3 region: CASSEVGSKNILYF. The CDR3 nucleotides are TGTGCCAGCAGTGAAGTAGGGTCCAAAAACATTCTTTACTTC. Filled out from reference TRBV2 and TRBJ2-4, the complete variable domain reads EPEVTQTPSHQVTQMGQEVILRCVPISNHLYFYWYRQILGQKVEFLVSFYNNEISEKSEIFDDQFSVERPDGSNFTLKIRSTKLEDSAMYFCASSEVGSKNILYFGAGTRLSVL.

This clonotype showed up just a few times. The V gene is TRBV10-2, the J gene TRBJ1-6, with 9 bases that match TRBD1. The junction had 9 bases not matched to a gene; V was cut back by 6 bases and J by 9 bases. The CDR3 sequence is 15 residues long. Germline V gene lookup returns CDR1 WSHSY and CDR2 SAAADI. Written as DNA, the CDR3 is TGCGCCAGCAGGGGCGGACAGGGGCCAGGTTCACCCCTCCACTTT. Encoded protein: CASRGGQGPGSPLHF.

This chain connects TRBV10-3 to TRBJ2-5, with D maybe TRBD1 (6 bases). CDR1 and CDR2 (germline): ENHRY, SYGVKD. V lost 8 bases and J 0 bases, leaving 7 bases between the germline ends. The CDR3 consists of 12 residues. CDR3 sequence: CAIQGNQETQYF. As DNA, the CDR3 is TGTGCCATCCAGGGGAACCAAGAGACCCAGTACTTC.

This rearrangement joins TRBV13 to TRBJ2-7, with 13 nucleotides matching TRBD2. CDR3 length: 15 amino acids. V was clipped by 5 bases and J by 3 bases; unmatched bases: 4. Germline CDR1 PRHDT, CDR2 FYEKMQ (reference sequence). This CDR3 is CASSPGLAGVYEQYF. The CDR3 DNA reads as TGTGCCAGCAGCCCTGGACTAGCGGGAGTCTACGAGCAGTACTTC.

Comment on this clonotype: It is unclear where the CDR3 begins or ends on the DNA, so no DNA is shown, and the CDR3 is as TCRdb lists it. V and J are TRBV7-2 and TRBJ1-2; the D segment call TRBD1 is taken from the table without a DNA check. The CDR3 length equals 14 residues, ends included. Germline V gene sequence: CDR1 SGHTA, CDR2 FQGNSA. The CDR3 sequence: CASSTRDSLYGCTF.

This clonotype was detected a few times. The CDR3 DNA sequence: TGTGCCAGCAATCGGCCGACTAACACTGAAGCTTTCTTT. It translates to CASNRPTNTEAFF. The chain carries TRBV12-3 or TRBV12-4 and TRBJ1-1; D not certain. The V end was cut by 7 bases, the J end by 2 bases, with 11 bases between. This CDR3 spans 13 amino acids.

This clonotype was detected ten times or more. The chain has TRBV29-1 and TRBJ2-7; tentatively, D is TRBD1 (6 bases). The CDR3 sequence is 12 residues long. The ends were cut back, 6 bases at V and 3 bases at J, with 12 bases in the middle. Germline CDR1 reads SQVTM; CDR2 reads ANQGSEA. The CDR3 region has the DNA TGCAGCGTAACGGGACACCTCTACGAGCAGTACTTC. This codes for CSVTGHLYEQYF.

J is TRBJ1-2 and V is TRBV10-3; TRBD1 matches at 11 bases. With 4 bases clipped from V and 4 bases from J, the junction kept 5 bases outside the gene matches. Germline CDR1 reads ENHRY; CDR2 reads SYGVKD. The CDR3 extends over 15 amino acids. The CDR3 loop is CAISVGTGGTYGYTF. The CDR3 DNA is TGTGCCATCAGTGTGGGGACAGGGGGGACCTATGGCTACACCTTC.

This clonotype was detected once. One end of the junction does not line up with germline, which may come from a read error. The chain recombines TRBV10-3 with TRBJ1-5; perhaps TRBD1 as D (5 bases). The length of the CDR3 is 13 residues. Germline V gene lookup returns CDR1 ENHRY and CDR2 SYGVKD. CDR3 sequence: CAIGDRPNQPQHF. DNA for the CDR3: TGTGCCATCGGTGACAGACCTAATCAGCCCCAGCATTTT.

This clonotype showed up just once. The V and J genes are TRBV19 and TRBJ2-7; 10 bases align to TRBD1. J gave up 3 bases and V 10 bases, and 12 bases lay outside the gene matches. This CDR3 is 15 amino acids long. Germline-derived CDR1 and CDR2 are LNHDA and SQIVND (reference sequence). CDR3 coding DNA: TGTGCCACCCGAGCCGGGACAGGGGCGCGCTACGAGCAGTACTTC. Protein sequence: CATRAGTGARYEQYF.